These 27 T cell receptor beta chains came from one sample sequenced in a study of vaccination and CD4 T cells after COVID-19. Described treatment: roughly 10-day PBMC culture with coronavirus spike peptide pools or control peptides (ViraFEST assay). The antigens these receptors bind are not known. Cultured CD4+ T cell DNA underwent sequencing with the Oncomine TCR Beta short-read assay. Each CDR3 protein is one row after TCRdb ran MiXCR on the PCR reads. The table includes several thousand distinct CDR3 sequences, 55% to 65% detected once. The sample consisted of CD4+ T cells from blood, cultured in vitro. The receptors were sampled from a human donor who had recovered from COVID-19.

The chain carries TRBV20-1 and TRBJ2-5; D may match TRBD1 or TRBD2 (6 bases each). CDR3 size: 17 residues. The germline V gene encodes CDR1 DFQATT and CDR2 SNEGSKA (reference sequence). The germline V and J ends were trimmed by 6 bases and 2 bases, with 25 bases remaining between them. The CDR3 loop is CSASGGYHRGLQETQYF. The CDR3 bases are TGCAGTGCCTCCGGGGGTTACCATAGGGGGTTACAAGAGACCCAGTACTTC.

This clonotype was seen only once. The rearrangement links TRBV20-1 to TRBJ2-7; 7 bases line up with TRBD1. V gave up 3 bases and J gave up 5 bases; unmatched junction bases: 4. The CDR3 is 12 amino acids. Germline CDR1 DFQATT, CDR2 SNEGSKA (reference sequence). Written as DNA, the CDR3 is TGCAGTGCTAGCCGACAGGGTAACGAGCAGTACTTC. Translated: CSASRQGNEQYF.

The chain has TRBV6-1 and TRBJ1-5; D ambiguous. Trimming removed 1 base at V and 7 bases at J, with 11 bases between. CDR1 and CDR2 from the germline V gene are MNHNS and SASEGT. This CDR3 has 14 residues. The CDR3 region is CASSEGTPYQPQHF. Here the CDR3 DNA reads TGTGCCAGCAGTGAAGGGACTCCATACCAGCCCCAGCATTTT.

CDR3 sequence (DNA): TGTGCCAGCAGCCCCGGTGGGGGATCCTCCTACGAGCAGTACTTC. Translating gives CASSPGGGSSYEQYF. The chain combines TRBV11-3 with TRBJ2-7; D could derive from TRBD1 or TRBD2 (5 bases each). Germline V gene lookup returns CDR1 SGHNT and CDR2 YENEEA. CDR3 length: 15 amino acids. Deletions cut 5 bases from V and 0 bases from J, with 14 bases between.

This chain links TRBV7-2 with TRBJ2-3, with unresolved D. V was pared by 2 bases and J by 6 bases, with 9 bases between. The CDR3 sequence is 13 residues long. Germline loops: CDR1 SGHTA, CDR2 FQGNSA. The DNA for the CDR3 is TGTGCCAGCAGCTTAATTTTCGCCGATACGCAGTATTTT. This gives the protein CASSLIFADTQYF.

This clonotype was counted between two and nine times. The genes are TRBV27 and TRBJ1-1; D unclear. Looked up from germline, CDR1 is MNHEY and CDR2 is SMNVEV (reference sequence). The CDR3 length is 13 residues. V was cut by 4 bases and J by 5 bases, with 11 bases left in between. The CDR3 protein is CASSSDVGTEAFF. CDR3 DNA sequence: TGTGCCAGCAGTTCGGATGTAGGTACTGAAGCTTTCTTT.

The genes are TRBV10-3 and TRBJ1-1, with D possibly TRBD1 on 6 matching bases. The CDR3 covers 15 residues. V was trimmed by 2 bases and J by 0 bases, leaving 10 bases between them. Germline values: CDR1 ENHRY, CDR2 SYGVKD. The CDR3 loop is CAISENRAVNTEAFF. The CDR3 nucleotides are TGTGCCATCAGTGAGAACAGGGCGGTGAACACTGAAGCTTTCTTT.

CDR3 coding DNA: TGTGCCAGTAGTAGACAACAGGGTTTGAGTAAGCCCCAGCATTTT. Translated, it gives CASSRQQGLSKPQHF. The rearrangement links TRBV19 to TRBJ1-5, with a weak D call TRBD1 (6 bases). V gave up 4 bases and J gave up 8 bases, with 18 bases separating them. CDR1 LNHDA and CDR2 SQIVND come from the germline V gene (reference sequence). The CDR3 totals 15 residues.

The genes are TRBV20-1 and TRBJ1-2, with D possibly TRBD1 on 6 matching bases. The germline V gene has CDR1 DFQATT and CDR2 SNEGSKA (reference sequence). Trimming took 5 bases from V and 8 from J, leaving 12 bases between them. This CDR3 is 11 amino acids long. The CDR3 DNA is TGCAGTGCTGTACAAGGGGGAGGCTACACCTTC. Amino acid sequence: CSAVQGGGYTF.

The chain couples TRBV29-1 to TRBJ1-5; tentatively, D is TRBD1 (5 bases). Per germline, CDR1 SQVTM and CDR2 ANQGSEA. There are 13 residues in the CDR3. V was pared by 7 bases and J by 3 bases, with 13 bases between. CDR3 loop: CSAAPGLNQPQHF. CDR3 coding DNA: TGCAGCGCCGCGCCAGGGCTCAATCAGCCCCAGCATTTT.

The chain recombines TRBV20-1 with TRBJ2-3, with D possibly being TRBD1 (6 bases). V was clipped by 3 bases and J by 15 bases, with 16 bases between them. Germline V gene data show CDR1 as DFQATT and CDR2 as SNEGSKA (reference sequence). The CDR3 loop spans 11 amino acids. In DNA, the CDR3 is TGCAGTGCTAGTATTTTAGGGGGTAATTATTTT. The encoded protein is CSASILGGNYF.

This rearrangement joins TRBV12-3 or TRBV12-4 to TRBJ2-3, with a tentative D call TRBD1 (5 bases). The ends were cut back, 2 bases at V and 3 bases at J, with 12 bases in the middle. There are 15 residues in the CDR3. DNA for the CDR3: TGTGCCAGCAGTTTACGACAGTCCTCTACAGATACGCAGTATTTT. Translating it yields CASSLRQSSTDTQYF.

This chain connects TRBV6-5 to TRBJ1-6; D gene unclear. The V end was cut by 2 bases, the J end by 3 bases, with 2 bases between. This CDR3 has 13 residues. Germline loops: CDR1 MNHEY, CDR2 SVGAGI. CDR3 nucleotides: TGTGCCAGCAGTTACAGCTATAATTCACCCCTCCACTTT. Protein sequence: CASSYSYNSPLHF.

This chain joins TRBV6-2 or TRBV6-3 and TRBJ2-7, with 7 bases fitting TRBD2. V lost 0 bases to trimming and J lost 0 bases; unmatched junction nucleotides: 8. The CDR3 extends over 17 amino acids. Germline V CDR1 and CDR2: MNHEY, SVGEGT. The CDR3 nucleotides are TGTGCCAGCAGTTACTCGAAAACGGGGGGATTCTCCTACGAGCAGTACTTC. Translation gives CASSYSKTGGFSYEQYF.

This sequence joins TRBV6-5 and TRBJ2-2, with D unclear. The germline CDR1 and CDR2 sequences are MNHEY and SVGAGI. The CDR3 has 17 amino acids. V was clipped by 2 bases and J by 9 bases, with 22 bases between them. This CDR3 reads CASSYGNRRNMNRELFF. The CDR3 DNA follows: TGTGCCAGCAGTTACGGGAACAGACGCAATATGAACAGGGAGCTGTTTTTT.

The chain combines TRBV19 with TRBJ1-2; D gene ambiguous. Germline loops: CDR1 LNHDA, CDR2 SQIVND (reference sequence). Trimming shortened V by 7 bases and J by 7 bases, and 13 bases separated the two germline ends. The CDR3 length is 12 residues. CDR3 residues: CASMGEVVGYTF. The CDR3 DNA is TGTGCCAGTATGGGAGAAGTGGTTGGCTACACCTTC.

The V and J genes are TRBV11-2 and TRBJ1-6; TRBD1 is a possible D gene (6 bases). The CDR3 length is 15 residues. Trimming stripped 0 bases from V and 7 bases from J, with 10 bases between. The V gene's germline CDR1 is SGHAT and CDR2 FQNNGV. The CDR3 region has the DNA TGTGCCAGCAGCTTAGAATGGACAGCAAATTCACCCCTCCACTTT. It is translated as CASSLEWTANSPLHF. Filled out from reference TRBV11-2 and TRBJ1-6, the complete variable domain reads EAGVAQSPRYKIIEKRQSVAFWCNPISGHATLYWYQQILGQGPKLLIQFQNNGVVDDSQLPKDRFSAERLKGVDSTLKIQPAKLEDSAVYLCASSLEWTANSPLHFGNGTRLTVT.

The V gene is TRBV20-1, the J gene TRBJ2-5; maybe TRBD1 (6 bases). CDR3 length: 13 residues. V was trimmed by 5 bases and J by 4 bases, leaving 14 bases between them. Germline CDR1 is DFQATT and CDR2 is SNEGSKA (reference sequence). This CDR3 reads CSALTTGLETQYF. In DNA, the CDR3 is TGCAGTGCTTTAACCACAGGGCTAGAGACCCAGTACTTC.

This clonotype came up a few times. The chain is built from TRBV19 and TRBJ1-1; D perhaps matches TRBD1 (6 bases). Deletions cut 4 bases from V and 1 base from J, with 7 bases between. This CDR3 contains 13 residues. Germline CDR1 reads LNHDA; CDR2 reads SQIVND (reference sequence). CDR3: CASSTGQNTEAFF. The CDR3 nucleotides read TGTGCCAGTAGTACGGGACAGAACACTGAAGCTTTCTTT.

The rearrangement links TRBV11-2 to TRBJ2-3; D is unresolved. V lost 3 bases and J lost 0, with 10 bases in between. The CDR3 length is 15 residues. The V gene's germline CDR1 is SGHAT and CDR2 FQNNGV. DNA for the CDR3: TGTGCCAGCAGCTTGGCAGCACCTAGCACAGATACGCAGTATTTT. Its protein is CASSLAAPSTDTQYF.

The genes are TRBV28 and TRBJ1-5; D is ambiguous. CDR3 length: 12 amino acids. The V end lost 5 bases, the J end lost 7 bases, and 9 bases lay between the germline ends. Germline V CDR1 and CDR2: MDHEN, SYDVKM. The CDR3, as DNA: TGTGCCAGCAGTGGGGTGTTGCAGCCCCAGCATTTT. This gives the protein CASSGVLQPQHF.

This chain links TRBV7-8 with TRBJ1-1; D is uncertain. V lost 3 bases and J 11 bases, leaving 10 bases between the germline ends. The germline gives CDR1 SGHVS, CDR2 FQNEAQ. This CDR3 contains 11 residues. The CDR3 DNA follows: TGTGCCAGCAGCTTTGGGTCGGGCGCTTTCTTT. Protein product: CASSFGSGAFF.

Only a few counts were recorded for this clonotype. The V and J genes are TRBV7-3 and TRBJ1-1; TRBD1 is a possible D gene (5 bases). Per the germline V gene, CDR1 is SGHTA and CDR2 is FQGTGA. The length of the CDR3 is 13 residues. Trimming shortened V by 6 bases and J by 5 bases, and 13 bases separated the two germline ends. CDR3 DNA: TGTGCCAGCAGTAAACGATGGGGGACTGAAGCTTTCTTT. It encodes CASSKRWGTEAFF.

This clonotype is judged medium-sized. The chain is built from TRBV10-3 and TRBJ2-4; D uncertain. The CDR3 runs 16 residues. V was trimmed by 3 bases and J by 0 bases, leaving 12 bases between them. Germline lookup yields CDR1 ENHRY and CDR2 SYGVKD. In nucleotides, the CDR3 is TGTGCCATCAGTGAAACTGGTCCACTAGCCAAAAACATTCAGTACTTC. Amino acids: CAISETGPLAKNIQYF.

This chain connects TRBV7-2 to TRBJ2-5; D gene unclear. The germline V gene has CDR1 SGHTA and CDR2 FQGNSA. The CDR3 has 13 amino acids. V was cut by 5 bases and J by 3 bases, with 10 bases left in between. The CDR3 reads CASSHLREETQYF. In nucleotides, the CDR3 is TGTGCCAGCAGCCACTTACGGGAAGAGACCCAGTACTTC.

This rearrangement joins TRBV27 to TRBJ2-3; no clear D. The germline gives CDR1 MNHEY, CDR2 SMNVEV (reference sequence). Trimming removed 4 bases from V and 7 bases from J, with 15 bases in between. The CDR3 loop spans 14 amino acids. The CDR3 spells CASSYSLRRYTQYF. CDR3 DNA: TGTGCCAGCAGTTATAGTCTTCGACGTTATACGCAGTATTTT.

The rearrangement uses TRBV24-1 and TRBJ1-5; D gene uncertain. This CDR3 is 14 amino acids long. Germline values: CDR1 KGHDR, CDR2 SFDVKD. V shed 2 bases and J shed 3 bases, with 7 bases lying between them. CDR3 sequence: CATSDSGSNQPQHF. For the CDR3, the DNA is TGTGCCACCAGTGATTCCGGATCCAATCAGCCCCAGCATTTT.